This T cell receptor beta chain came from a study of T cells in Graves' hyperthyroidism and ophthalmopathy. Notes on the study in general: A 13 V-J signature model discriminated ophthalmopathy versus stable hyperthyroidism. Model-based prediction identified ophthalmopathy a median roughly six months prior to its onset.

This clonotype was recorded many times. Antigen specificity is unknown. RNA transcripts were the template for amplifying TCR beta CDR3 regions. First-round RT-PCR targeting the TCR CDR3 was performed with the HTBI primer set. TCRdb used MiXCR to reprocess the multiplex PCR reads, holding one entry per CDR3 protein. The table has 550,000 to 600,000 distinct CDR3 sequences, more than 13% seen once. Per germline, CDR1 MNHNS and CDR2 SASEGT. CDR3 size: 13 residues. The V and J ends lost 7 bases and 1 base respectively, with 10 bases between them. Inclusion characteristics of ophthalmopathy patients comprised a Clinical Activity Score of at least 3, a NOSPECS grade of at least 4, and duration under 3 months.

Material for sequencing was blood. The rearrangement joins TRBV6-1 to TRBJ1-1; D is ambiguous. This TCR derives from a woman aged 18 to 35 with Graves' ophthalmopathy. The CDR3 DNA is TGTGCCAGCACCGACCGGGGGAACACTGAAGCTTTCTTT. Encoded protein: CASTDRGNTEAFF.